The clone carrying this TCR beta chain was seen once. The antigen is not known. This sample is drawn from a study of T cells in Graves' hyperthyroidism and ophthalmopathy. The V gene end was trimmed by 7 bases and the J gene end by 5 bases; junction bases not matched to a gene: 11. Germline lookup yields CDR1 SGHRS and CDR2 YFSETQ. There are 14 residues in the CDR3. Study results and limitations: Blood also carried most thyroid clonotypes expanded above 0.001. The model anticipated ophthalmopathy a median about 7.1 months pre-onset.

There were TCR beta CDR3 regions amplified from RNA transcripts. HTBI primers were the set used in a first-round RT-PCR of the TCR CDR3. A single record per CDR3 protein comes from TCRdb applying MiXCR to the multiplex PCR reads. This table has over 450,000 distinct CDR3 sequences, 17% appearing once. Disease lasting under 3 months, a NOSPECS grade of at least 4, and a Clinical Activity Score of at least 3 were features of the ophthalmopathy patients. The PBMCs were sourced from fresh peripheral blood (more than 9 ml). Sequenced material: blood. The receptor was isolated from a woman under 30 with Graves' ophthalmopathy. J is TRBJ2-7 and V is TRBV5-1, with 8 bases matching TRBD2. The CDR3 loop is CASGVGTSTNEQYF. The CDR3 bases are TGCGCCAGCGGAGTCGGGACTAGTACGAACGAGCAGTACTTC.